This T cell receptor beta chain was found in a study of cytomegalovirus exposure and HLA in healthy donors. Study results and caveats: Roughly uniform sequencing depth across donors was assumed, possibly incorrectly.

Germline CDR1 SGHRS, CDR2 YFSETQ. Trimming shortened V by 4 bases and J by 4 bases, and 9 bases separated the two germline ends. CDR3 length equals 14 residues. On this clone itself: Its antigen is currently unknown.

Primers included in the PCR were 60 Vbeta and 13 Jbeta primers. Clones were read by immunoSEQ multiplex PCR, and TCRdb kept only the in-frame ones, dropping some. This sample has some 92,000 clones, with 65% to 85% found just once. Source material: PBMCs. This clonotype was obtained from a man younger than 45 in good health and CMV-seronegative. The chain combines TRBV5-1 with TRBJ2-6; unclear D gene. CDR3 DNA: TGCGCCAGCAGCCCGGTCGGGGGGGCCAACGTCCTGACTTTC. Amino acid sequence: CASSPVGGANVLTF.